This is a list of T cell receptor beta chains from one sample in a study of regulatory T cells in long-lasting Graves disease. TCRdb recomputed calls from the multiplex PCR reads with MiXCR, one row per CDR3 protein. Among 680,000 or so distinct CDR3 sequences, approximately 15% were seen once, and the ten largest hold 15% to 20%. The same sample was also studied in work on T cells in Graves' hyperthyroidism and ophthalmopathy.

Sequencing used peripheral blood mononuclear cells (PBMCs), obtained at new diagnosis, from a patient treated with antithyroid drugs. These TCRs come from a woman aged 30 to 39 with Graves disease. The CDR3 runs from the conserved cysteine through the conserved F or W. Each record gives: J gene, D gene, clone size, V gene, CDR3 protein, CDR3 DNA. A D gene is named only where the DNA matches it firmly. Some rows mark clone size as missing; the rest say once, few, many or name a class of expanded clone.

>TRBJ2-7|NA|few|TRBV7-2
CASSLARGPASYEQYF
TGTGCCAGCAGCTTAGCCAGGGGCCCCGCTTCCTACGAGCAGTACTTC
>TRBJ2-1|TRBD2|NA|TRBV10-3
CAITPRLAGDYNEQFF
TGTGCCATCACCCCTAGACTAGCGGGGGATTACAATGAGCAGTTCTTC
>TRBJ1-4|NA|many|TRBV5-1
CASSLMGAGEKLFF
TGCGCCAGCAGCTTGATGGGGGCTGGTGAAAAACTGTTTTTT
>TRBJ2-5|TRBD2|NA|TRBV12-3/TRBV12-4
CASSSRGLAGGRETQYF
TGTGCCAGCAGTAGCAGGGGACTAGCGGGAGGGAGGGAGACCCAGTACTTC
>TRBJ2-1|TRBD2|NA|TRBV27
CASRQTSGRQEQFF
TGTGCCAGCAGACAGACTAGCGGGAGACAAGAGCAGTTCTTC
>TRBJ1-5|NA|few|TRBV6-1
CASSDHGRGGNQPQHF
TGTGCCAGCAGTGACCATGGCCGGGGAGGGAATCAGCCCCAGCATTTT
>TRBJ2-3|TRBD1|NA|TRBV6-1
CASRVSGQGVTQYF
TGTGCCAGCAGAGTGTCGGGACAGGGGGTTACGCAGTATTTT
>TRBJ2-2|TRBD2|NA|TRBV30
CAWKAGTSSTGELFF
TGTGCCTGGAAAGCCGGGACTAGCAGCACCGGGGAGCTGTTTTTT
>TRBJ2-1|NA|many|TRBV28
CASSPPPPYNEQFF
TGTGCCAGCTCACCCCCCCCTCCCTACAATGAGCAGTTCTTC
>TRBJ1-2|NA|many|TRBV28
CASSLGGAEEVGYTF
TGTGCCAGCAGTTTAGGCGGGGCGGAGGAGGTTGGCTACACCTTC
>TRBJ2-7|NA|many|TRBV2
CASSVRGHEQYF
TGTGCCAGCAGTGTAAGGGGTCACGAGCAGTACTTC
>TRBJ2-1|NA|few|TRBV30
CAWSDSREADFYNEQFF
TGTGCCTGGAGCGACAGTAGGGAGGCTGATTTCTACAATGAGCAGTTCTTC
>TRBJ2-1|TRBD2|NA|TRBV20-1
CSAREGLNEQFF
TGCAGTGCTAGAGAGGGACTAAATGAGCAGTTCTTC
>TRBJ1-4|NA|NA|TRBV18
CASSPPSSRGGGEKLFF
TGTGCCAGCTCACCACCCTCCTCCCGGGGGGGTGGCGAAAAACTGTTTTTT
>TRBJ2-1|NA|few|TRBV14
CASSQDSSGWYNEQFF
TGTGCCAGCAGCCAAGATTCCAGCGGATGGTACAATGAGCAGTTCTTC
>TRBJ1-5|NA|many|TRBV27
CASRQGRDQPQHF
TGTGCCAGCAGACAGGGTAGGGATCAGCCCCAGCATTTT
>TRBJ1-1|NA|few|TRBV20-1
CSTRGPMNTEAFF
TGCAGTACCAGGGGCCCGATGAACACTGAAGCTTTCTTT
>TRBJ2-3|NA|NA|TRBV12-3/TRBV12-4
CASSFWEDGTDTQYF
TGTGCCAGCAGTTTTTGGGAGGACGGGACAGATACGCAGTATTTT
>TRBJ2-7|TRBD2|NA|TRBV6-1
CASSPGLAGGPGEQYF
TGTGCCAGCAGTCCCGGACTAGCGGGAGGGCCGGGGGAGCAGTACTTC
>TRBJ1-4|NA|many|TRBV20-1
CSATRTSEKLFF
TGCAGTGCTACAAGGACATCTGAAAAACTGTTTTTT
>TRBJ2-2|NA|few|TRBV28
CASSLGKAGELFF
TGTGCCAGCAGTTTAGGGAAAGCCGGGGAGCTGTTTTTT
>TRBJ1-1|NA|few|TRBV28
CASSPPFGAAEAFF
TGTGCCAGCAGCCCCCCTTTTGGGGCCGCCGAAGCTTTCTTT
>TRBJ2-1|TRBD2|few|TRBV9
CASSVGSSGTNEQFF
TGTGCCAGCAGCGTAGGGTCTAGCGGGACCAATGAGCAGTTCTTC
>TRBJ1-2|NA|few|TRBV14
CASSHSSGIFYGYTF
TGTGCCAGCAGCCACTCATCCGGGATTTTCTATGGCTACACCTTC
>TRBJ2-1|NA|many|TRBV27
CASSLFGRWGAPYNEQFF
TGTGCCAGCAGTTTATTTGGACGGTGGGGCGCCCCCTACAATGAGCAGTTCTTC
>TRBJ2-3|TRBD2|NA|TRBV11-2
CASSKTSGRTDTQYF
TGCGCCAGCAGCAAGACTAGCGGGAGAACAGATACGCAGTATTTT
>TRBJ2-1|NA|many|TRBV29-1
CSVGRGTLFGEQFF
TGCAGCGTTGGGCGAGGGACGCTTTTCGGAGAGCAGTTCTTC
>TRBJ2-3|TRBD2|many|TRBV28
CASGGGLDTQYF
TGTGCCAGCGGGGGAGGGCTAGATACGCAGTATTTT
>TRBJ2-7|TRBD2|many|TRBV7-8
CASSSGLAGLYEQYF
TGTGCCAGCAGCTCGGGACTAGCGGGACTCTACGAGCAGTACTTC
>TRBJ2-7|NA|many|TRBV3-1
CASSQGPYEQYF
TGTGCCAGCAGCCAAGGACCTTACGAGCAGTACTTC
>TRBJ2-1|TRBD1|NA|TRBV5-4
CASSKRTGSEQFF
TGTGCCAGCAGCAAACGGACAGGGAGTGAGCAGTTCTTC
>TRBJ1-1|NA|many|TRBV12-3/TRBV12-4
CASGANTEAFF
TGTGCCAGCGGCGCTAACACTGAAGCTTTCTTT
>TRBJ2-1|TRBD2|few|TRBV6-1
CASSGTSGKEGSYNEQFF
TGTGCCAGCAGTGGGACTAGCGGGAAAGAAGGCTCCTACAATGAGCAGTTCTTC
>TRBJ2-1|NA|many|TRBV2
CASRWTVSSYNEQFF
TGTGCCAGCAGATGGACAGTTAGCTCCTACAATGAGCAGTTCTTC
>TRBJ2-1|NA|NA|TRBV7-3
CASSSSTYNEQFF
TGTGCCAGCAGCTCCTCTACCTACAATGAGCAGTTCTTC
>TRBJ2-2|TRBD1|NA|TRBV7-3
CASSQLVGQESNTGELFF
TGTGCCAGCAGCCAGTTGGTGGGACAGGAGTCGAACACCGGGGAGCTGTTTTTT
>TRBJ1-1|TRBD1|many|TRBV9
CASSRTLDRGKNTEAFF
TGTGCCAGCAGCCGCACCCTCGACAGGGGGAAGAACACTGAAGCTTTCTTT